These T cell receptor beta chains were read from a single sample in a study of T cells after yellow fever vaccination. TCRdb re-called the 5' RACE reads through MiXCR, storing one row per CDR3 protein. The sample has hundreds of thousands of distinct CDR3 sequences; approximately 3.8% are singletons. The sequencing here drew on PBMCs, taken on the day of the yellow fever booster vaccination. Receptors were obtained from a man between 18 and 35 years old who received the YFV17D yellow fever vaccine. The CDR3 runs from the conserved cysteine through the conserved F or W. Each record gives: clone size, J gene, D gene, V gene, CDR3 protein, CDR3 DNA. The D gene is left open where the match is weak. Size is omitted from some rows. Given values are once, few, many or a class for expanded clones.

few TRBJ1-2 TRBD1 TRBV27 CASTPRPDREDGYTF TGTGCCAGCACCCCCAGACCTGACAGGGAGGATGGCTACACCTTC
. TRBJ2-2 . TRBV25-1 CASSEYEVLGGPGELFF TGTGCCAGCAGTGAATATGAAGTGCTGGGGGGGCCCGGGGAGCTGTTTTTT
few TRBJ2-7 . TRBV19 CASTAQGRSYEQYF TGTGCCAGTACCGCCCAGGGAAGGTCCTACGAGCAGTACTTC
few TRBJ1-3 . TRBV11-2 CASSSGKGQSSGNTIYF TGTGCCAGCAGCTCCGGTAAGGGGCAGAGCTCTGGAAACACCATATATTTT
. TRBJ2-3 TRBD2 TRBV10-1 CASSSIAGGNTDTQYF TGCGCCAGCAGTTCCATAGCGGGGGGGAACACAGATACGCAGTATTTT
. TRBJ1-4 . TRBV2 CASSEVAVGPNEKLFF TGTGCCAGCAGTGAAGTAGCTGTTGGGCCTAATGAAAAACTGTTTTTT
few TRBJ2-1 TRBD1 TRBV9 CASRPGQGGSDEQFF TGTGCCAGCAGACCGGGACAGGGTGGATCCGATGAGCAGTTCTTC
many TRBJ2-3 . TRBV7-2 CASKSGTTDTQYF TGTGCCAGCAAATCGGGAACCACAGATACGCAGTATTTT
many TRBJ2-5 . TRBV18 CASSPPGETQYF TGTGCCAGCTCACCACCGGGGGAGACCCAGTACTTC
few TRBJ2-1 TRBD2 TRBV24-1 CATSDSGVINNEQFF TGTGCCACCAGTGATAGCGGGGTGATTAACAATGAGCAGTTCTTC